This T cell receptor (beta chain) was captured in a study of identical twins. Whole-study results and caveats: Zero-insertion findings could be partly confounded by invariant cells (MAIT and iNKT cells).

Trimming removed 5 bases from V and 5 bases from J, with 15 bases in between. This CDR3 is 14 amino acids long. Germline CDR1 reads MDHEN; CDR2 reads SYDVKM. In this sample, this clonotype turned up many times. As yet, its antigen is unknown. Template switching added a universal primer site, and cDNA bore unique molecular identifiers. Using its own MiXCR run on the 5' RACE reads, TCRdb lists one record per CDR3 protein. The sample includes approximately 690,000 distinct CDR3 sequences, less than 7% seen only once; the top ten take approximately 1.6%. The sequenced sample was naive T cells sorted from blood. This TCR came from a man in his late teens or twenties in good health. The chain has TRBV28 and TRBJ1-2; no firm D call. The CDR3 DNA reads TGTGCCAGCAGTCGCCTCTCAAAGGAATATGGCTACACCTTC. Amino acid sequence: CASSRLSKEYGYTF.